This T cell receptor beta chain is from a study of human T cells and chemical hapten exposure. TCRdb processed the 5' RACE reads anew with MiXCR; each CDR3 protein has one entry. The table records about 120,000 distinct CDR3 sequences, approximately 19% of them present only once. The authors' total RNA extraction used unfractionated whole blood. Per the germline V gene, CDR1 is SGHTA and CDR2 is FQGNSA. CDR3 length: 14 residues. Deletions cut 5 bases from V and 4 bases from J, with 15 bases between. The sequence was collected from a human donor in good health. The chain carries TRBV7-2 and TRBJ2-7, with TRBD1 as a possible D gene (6 bases). DNA of the CDR3: TGTGCCAGCAGCCCCCGACAGGCCCGGTACGAGCAGTACTTC. Protein product: CASSPRQARYEQYF.